This entry is about one T cell receptor (beta chain). The data were obtained in a study of blood T cell repertoires in COVID-19. The overall study: Sources were T cells, B-cell-depleted T cells, or PBMCs; the material itself was cDNA or gDNA.

The protocol was immunoSEQ multiplex PCR, while the TCRdb copy is restricted to in-frame clones and leaves out a portion. The sample includes approximately 260,000 clones, roughly 84% seen only once; the top ten take over 8.5%. This CDR3 comprises 17 residues. Germline V CDR1 and CDR2: SGHTS, YDEGEE. V shed 2 bases, J shed 5 bases, and the junction held 15 bases outside the gene matches. The material sequenced was peripheral blood. The receptor was derived from a human donor in a cohort sampled during active COVID-19. The chain combines TRBV5-8 with TRBJ2-5; the match to TRBD2 covers 7 bases. The CDR3 protein is CASSLGSGARRSETQYF. CDR3 DNA sequence: TGTGCCAGCAGCTTAGGCAGCGGGGCTCGTCGGTCGGAGACCCAGTACTTC.